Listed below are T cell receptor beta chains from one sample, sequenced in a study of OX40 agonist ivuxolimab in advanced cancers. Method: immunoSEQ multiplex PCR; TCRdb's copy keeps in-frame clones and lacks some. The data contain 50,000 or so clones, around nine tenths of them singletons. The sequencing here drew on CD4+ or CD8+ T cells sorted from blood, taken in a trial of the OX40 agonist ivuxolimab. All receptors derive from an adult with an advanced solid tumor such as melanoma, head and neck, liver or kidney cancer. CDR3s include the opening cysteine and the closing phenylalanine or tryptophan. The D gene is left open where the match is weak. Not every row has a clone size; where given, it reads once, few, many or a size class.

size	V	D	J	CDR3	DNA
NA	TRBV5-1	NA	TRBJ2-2	CASSLTLTGELFF	TGCGCCAGCAGCTTAACCCTCACCGGGGAGCTGTTTTTT
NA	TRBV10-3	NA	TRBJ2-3	CAISETGTSSTDTQYF	TGTGCCATCAGTGAGACTGGGACTTCTAGCACAGATACGCAGTATTTT
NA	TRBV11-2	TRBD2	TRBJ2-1	CASSLGTKGNEQFF	TGTGCCAGCAGCTTGGGGACTAAAGGGAATGAGCAGTTCTTC
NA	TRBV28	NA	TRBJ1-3	CASSFWSSSSGNTIYF	TGTGCCAGCAGTTTTTGGTCTTCGAGCTCTGGAAACACCATATATTTT
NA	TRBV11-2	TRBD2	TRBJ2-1	CASSSNVGLAGVNEQFF	TGTGCCAGCAGTTCCAACGTGGGACTAGCGGGAGTCAATGAGCAGTTCTTC
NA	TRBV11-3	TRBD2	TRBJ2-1	CASSPRRLAGGPKDQFF	TGTGCCAGCAGCCCTCGGAGACTAGCGGGAGGGCCAAAGGATCAGTTCTTC
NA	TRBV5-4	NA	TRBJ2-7	CASSFSFGTLTYEQYF	TGTGCCAGCAGCTTCAGTTTCGGGACACTGACCTACGAGCAGTACTTC
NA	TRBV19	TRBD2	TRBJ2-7	CASSTSGTSAKSSYEQYF	TGTGCCAGTAGTACCTCCGGGACTAGCGCAAAAAGCTCCTACGAGCAGTACTTC
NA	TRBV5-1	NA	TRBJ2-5	CASSLARVEETQYF	TGCGCCAGCAGCTTGGCCAGGGTGGAAGAGACCCAGTACTTC
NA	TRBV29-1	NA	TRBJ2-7	CSVGYPEGGSYEQYF	TGCAGCGTTGGGTACCCGGAGGGCGGCTCCTACGAGCAGTACTTC
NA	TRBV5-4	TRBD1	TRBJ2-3	CASSFSGTGVQADTQYF	TGTGCCAGCAGCTTTTCCGGGACAGGGGTGCAGGCAGATACGCAGTATTTT
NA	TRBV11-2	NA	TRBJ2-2	CASSLVQGLNTGELFF	TGTGCCAGCAGCTTAGTACAGGGACTCAACACCGGGGAGCTGTTTTTT
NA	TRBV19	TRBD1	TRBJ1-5	CASDREGDQPQHF	TGTGCCAGTGACAGGGAAGGGGATCAGCCCCAGCATTTT
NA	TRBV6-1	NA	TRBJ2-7	CASSEGFPGTESSYEQYF	TGTGCCAGCAGTGAAGGGTTTCCCGGGACTGAGAGCTCCTACGAGCAGTACTTC
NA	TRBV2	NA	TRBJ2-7	CAGSGQRYEQYF	TGTGCCGGAAGTGGCCAGAGATACGAGCAGTACTTC
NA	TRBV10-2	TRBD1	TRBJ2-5	CASSQDRKETQYF	TGCGCCAGCAGTCAGGACAGGAAAGAGACCCAGTACTTC
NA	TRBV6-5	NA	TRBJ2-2	CASRLLQDTGELFF	TGTGCCAGCAGGCTCTTGCAGGACACCGGGGAGCTGTTTTTT
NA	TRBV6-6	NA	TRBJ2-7	CASQDASYEQYF	TGTGCCAGCCAGGACGCCTCCTACGAGCAGTACTTC
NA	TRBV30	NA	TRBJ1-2	CAWSVQRSNYGYTF	TGTGCCTGGAGTGTACAGAGGAGTAACTATGGCTACACCTTC
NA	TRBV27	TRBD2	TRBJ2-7	CASSGPTSGSSYEQYF	TGTGCCAGCAGTGGGCCCACTAGCGGGAGTTCCTACGAGCAGTACTTC
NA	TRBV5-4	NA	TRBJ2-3	CASSLGTSTDTQYF	TGTGCCAGCAGCTTGGGCACCAGCACAGATACGCAGTATTTT
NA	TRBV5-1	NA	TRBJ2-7	CASSLAGLYEQYF	TGCGCCAGCAGCTTGGCAGGGCTTTACGAGCAGTACTTC
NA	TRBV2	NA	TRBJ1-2	CARQGVGSLYGYTF	TGTGCCAGGCAAGGGGTCGGATCCCTCTATGGCTACACCTTC
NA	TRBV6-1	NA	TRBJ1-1	CASTLKVRNTEAFF	TGTGCCAGCACTCTGAAAGTCAGGAACACTGAAGCTTTCTTT
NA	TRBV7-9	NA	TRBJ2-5	CASSLAGGGETQYF	TGTGCCAGCAGCTTAGCCGGGGGTGGAGAGACCCAGTACTTC
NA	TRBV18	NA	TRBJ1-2	CASSPLRGFGYTF	TGTGCCAGCTCACCACTCCGAGGGTTTGGCTACACCTTC
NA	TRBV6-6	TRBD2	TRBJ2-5	CASSYREGLGTQYF	TGTGCCAGCAGTTATCGGGAGGGATTAGGGACCCAGTACTTC
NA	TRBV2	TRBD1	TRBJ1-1	CASSESLGQTKAFF	TGTGCCAGCAGTGAAAGTCTGGGACAGACAAAAGCTTTCTTT
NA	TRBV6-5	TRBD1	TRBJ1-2	CASTSGTGDYGYTF	TGTGCCAGCACGAGTGGGACAGGCGATTATGGCTACACCTTC
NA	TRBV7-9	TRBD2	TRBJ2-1	CASSLALAGYNEQFF	TGTGCCAGCAGCTTAGCACTAGCGGGATACAATGAGCAGTTCTTC
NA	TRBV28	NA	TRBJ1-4	CASRSIRGTEKLFF	TGTGCCAGCAGGTCGATTAGAGGAACTGAAAAACTGTTTTTT
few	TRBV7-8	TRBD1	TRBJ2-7	CASSAKSGTGQYF	TGTGCCAGCAGCGCTAAGTCCGGGACAGGGCAGTACTTC
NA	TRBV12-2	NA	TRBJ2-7	CASPQTPGTGSYEQYF	TGTGCAAGTCCCCAGACCCCCGGGACAGGGTCCTACGAGCAGTACTTC
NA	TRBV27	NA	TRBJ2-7	CASSLSGNLYEQYF	TGTGCCAGCAGTTTGTCTGGTAACTTGTACGAGCAGTACTTC
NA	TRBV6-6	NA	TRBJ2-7	CASSHLWEQYF	TGTGCCAGCAGTCACCTCTGGGAGCAGTACTTC
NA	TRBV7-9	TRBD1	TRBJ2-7	CASSLTGGYEQYF	TGTGCCAGCAGCTTAACAGGGGGCTACGAGCAGTACTTC
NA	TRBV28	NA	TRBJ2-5	CASSFSGAETQYF	TGTGCCAGCAGTTTCTCCGGGGCGGAGACCCAGTACTTC
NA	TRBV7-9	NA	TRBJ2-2	CASSLGRGELFF	TGTGCCAGCAGCTTAGGAAGAGGGGAGCTGTTTTTT
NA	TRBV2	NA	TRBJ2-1	CASSRTESYNEQFF	TGTGCCAGCAGCAGGACAGAATCCTACAATGAGCAGTTCTTC
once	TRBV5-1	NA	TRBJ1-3	CASSLAGAAGGNTIYF	TGCGCCAGCAGCTTGGCTGGGGCGGCGGGAGGAAACACCATATATTTT
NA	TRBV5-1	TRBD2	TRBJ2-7	CASSTGLAGVSSQQYF	TGCGCCAGCAGCACGGGACTAGCGGGAGTATCGTCACAGCAGTACTTC
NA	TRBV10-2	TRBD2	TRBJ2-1	CATTRTPGGEQFF	TGCGCCACCACCCGGACCCCGGGGGGTGAGCAGTTCTTC
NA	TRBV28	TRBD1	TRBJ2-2	CASSSDRRSTGELFF	TGTGCCAGCAGTTCGGACAGGAGGAGTACCGGGGAGCTGTTTTTT
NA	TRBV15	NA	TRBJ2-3	CATSRDFPDTQYF	TGTGCCACCAGCAGAGATTTCCCAGATACGCAGTATTTT
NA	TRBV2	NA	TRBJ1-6	CASRGTRNSPLHF	TGTGCCAGCAGGGGGACAAGGAATTCACCCCTCCACTTT
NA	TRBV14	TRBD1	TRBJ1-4	CASRRTGTNEKLFF	TGTGCCAGCAGACGGACAGGAACTAATGAAAAACTGTTTTTT
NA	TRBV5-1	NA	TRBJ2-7	CASRSGAGSYEQYF	TGCGCCAGCAGATCGGGCGCAGGGTCCTACGAGCAGTACTTC
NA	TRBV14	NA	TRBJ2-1	CASSQANHPYNEQFF	TGTGCCAGCAGCCAAGCGAACCACCCCTACAATGAGCAGTTCTTC
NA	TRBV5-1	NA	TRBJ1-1	CASSLADNTEAFF	TGCGCCAGCAGCTTGGCAGATAACACTGAAGCTTTCTTT
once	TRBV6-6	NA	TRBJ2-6	CASMSRGVSGANVLTF	TGTGCCAGCATGAGCAGGGGGGTCTCTGGGGCCAACGTCCTGACTTTC
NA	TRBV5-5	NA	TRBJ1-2	CASSLEDLGYGYTF	TGTGCCAGCAGCTTAGAAGACCTGGGGTATGGCTACACCTTC
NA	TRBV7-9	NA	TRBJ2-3	CASSQTDTQYF	TGTGCCAGCAGTCAAACAGATACGCAGTATTTT
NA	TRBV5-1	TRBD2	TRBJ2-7	CASSWSWTSGSLGDEQYF	TGCGCCAGCAGCTGGTCGTGGACTAGCGGGAGTTTAGGGGACGAGCAGTACTTC